The present TCR beta chain was sequenced within a study of patients and donors after allogeneic stem cell transplantation. Each CDR3 protein gets one entry after TCRdb re-called the RT-PCR reads with MiXCR. The sample contains about 410,000 distinct CDR3 sequences, 16% of which appear only once. The CDR3 is 16 residues long. Germline V gene data show CDR1 as ENHRY and CDR2 as SYGVKD. Trimming pared 0 bases from V and 0 bases from J, leaving 9 bases between. The receptor comes from a human donor who was either an allogeneic HSCT recipient or a stem cell or donor lymphocyte infusion donor (not recorded which). It is not recorded whose cells these are; they may come from a transplant donor. The chain carries TRBV10-3 and TRBJ2-1, with D hard to call. Sequences were obtained from blood, either unsorted or a sorted T cell fraction (not recorded which). CDR3: CAISESLESSYNEQFF. In nucleotides, the CDR3 is TGTGCCATCAGTGAGTCGCTGGAAAGCTCCTACAATGAGCAGTTCTTC.